This TCR beta chain was profiled in a study of shared clonotypes between healthy human individuals. The method was immunoSEQ multiplex PCR; TCRdb's version includes in-frame clones alone and lacks a portion of them. Of 700,000 or so clones in the sample, 60% to 80% were seen once. Study-level results: The four-donor shared clonotypes exceeded non-shared clonotypes in generation probability, with non-shared ones scoring lower.

On this clone: What it binds is unknown.

The V and J ends lost 4 bases and 4 bases, in that order; junction bases with no gene match: 5. This CDR3 region has 16 residues. Germline V gene lookup returns CDR1 KGHSH and CDR2 LQKENI. Subsets obtained from CD4+ cells comprised CD45RA+ naive and CD45RA-negative memory cells. The rearrangement uses TRBV18 and TRBJ2-3; TRBD2 matches at 13 bases. The sequence was obtained from a woman aged 30 to 39 in good health. Sequenced sample: memory CD4+ T cells sorted from blood. Regarding subset: CD45RA-negative fraction. DNA of the CDR3: TGTGCCAGCTCACGGACTAGCGGGAGTGTCCCAGATACGCAGTATTTT. This gives the protein CASSRTSGSVPDTQYF.